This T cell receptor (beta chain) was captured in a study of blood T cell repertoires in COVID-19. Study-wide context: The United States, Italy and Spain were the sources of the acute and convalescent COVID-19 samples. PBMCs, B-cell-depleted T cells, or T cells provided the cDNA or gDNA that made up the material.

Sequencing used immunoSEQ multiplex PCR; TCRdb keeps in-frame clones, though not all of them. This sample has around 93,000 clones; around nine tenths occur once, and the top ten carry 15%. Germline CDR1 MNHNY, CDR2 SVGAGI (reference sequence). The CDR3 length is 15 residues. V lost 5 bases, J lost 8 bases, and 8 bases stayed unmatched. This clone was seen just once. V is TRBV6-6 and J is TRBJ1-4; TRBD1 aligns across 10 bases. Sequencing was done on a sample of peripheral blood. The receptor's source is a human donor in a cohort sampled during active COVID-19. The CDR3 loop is CASSRDRGLGEKLFF. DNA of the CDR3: TGTGCCAGCAGTAGGGACAGGGGTTTGGGAGAAAAACTGTTTTTT.